Below are 15 T cell receptor beta chains sequenced from a single sample in a study of cytomegalovirus exposure and HLA in healthy donors (dated by TCRdb to the late 2010s). Library preparation employed the immunoSEQ multiplex PCR assay. For the multiplex PCR, a mixture combining 60 forward primers for TCR Vbeta segments and 13 reverse primers for TCR Jbeta segments was used. Here the immuneACCESS table is served through TCRdb, limited to in-frame sequences with V and J called. Missing clones are a known gap in these copies; in checked studies unresolved V genes cover under half, and the rest lacks a known reason. Within this sample are more than 200,000 clones, with about three quarters of them counted one time only. About 1.8% of the sample lies in the top ten. Sample: PBMCs. The origin of the receptors is a man aged 18 to 30 in good health and CMV-seronegative.

The gene calls are TRBV4-1 and TRBJ1-5, with 10 bases fitting TRBD1. The J segment lost 2 bases and the V segment lost 0 bases, leaving 1 base of the junction unmatched. CDR3 size: 16 residues. Germline V lookup: CDR1 MGHRA, CDR2 YSYEKL. The CDR3 loop reads CASSQDGTGGNQPQHF. In DNA, the CDR3 is TGCGCCAGCAGCCAAGATGGGACAGGGGGCAATCAGCCCCAGCATTTT.

The rearrangement joins TRBV5-1 to TRBJ2-5; 14 bases are a match to TRBD2. CDR3 length: 16 amino acids. Germline V gives CDR1 SGHRS, CDR2 YFSETQ. Trimming took 3 bases from V and 5 from J; bases not matched to a gene: 6. The CDR3 nucleotides are TGCGCCAGCAGCTCGGGACTAGCGGGAGTTTCTGAGACCCAGTACTTC. This codes for CASSSGLAGVSETQYF.

The rearrangement links TRBV5-6 to TRBJ1-1; D not resolved. Germline loops: CDR1 SGHDT, CDR2 YYEEEE. Trimming shortened V by 1 base and J by 4 bases, and 14 bases separated the two germline ends. The length of the CDR3 is 15 residues. The CDR3 loop reads CASSLLFRLRTEAFF. The CDR3 bases are TGTGCCAGCAGCTTGTTATTCAGGCTACGCACTGAAGCTTTCTTT.

The CDR3 loop reads CSVAEGGAGIGELFF. DNA for the CDR3: TGCAGCGTAGCCGAGGGGGGGGCCGGGATCGGGGAGCTGTTTTTT. V usage is TRBV29-1 and J usage is TRBJ2-2, with TRBD2 as a possible D gene (7 bases). V lost 6 bases and J 7 bases, leaving 21 bases between the germline ends. Per the germline V gene, CDR1 is SQVTM and CDR2 is ANQGSEA. This CDR3 has 15 amino acids.

The V call is TRBV5-4, the J call TRBJ1-1, with D tentatively TRBD1 (5 bases). CDR1 SGHNT and CDR2 YYREEE come from the germline V gene (reference sequence). This CDR3 region has 15 residues. V lost 4 bases, J lost 1 base, and 14 bases lay in between. CDR3 sequence: CASSPGGDPNTEAFF. CDR3 DNA sequence: TGTGCCAGCAGCCCGGGGGGAGACCCGAACACTGAAGCTTTCTTT. Based on the CDR3 plus reference TRBV5-4 and TRBJ1-1, the full variable domain is ETGVTQSPTHLIKTRGQQVTLRCSSQSGHNTVSWYQQALGQGPQFIFQYYREEENGRGNFPPRFSGLQFPNYSSELNVNALELDDSALYLCASSPGGDPNTEAFFGQGTRLTVV.

In this sample, this clone turned up a few times. The V gene is TRBV7-8, the J gene TRBJ2-3; the match to TRBD1 covers 10 bases. V gave up 5 bases and J gave up 4 bases; unmatched junction bases: 3. This CDR3 is 14 amino acids long. The germline V gene has CDR1 SGHVS and CDR2 FQNEAQ. Here the CDR3 DNA reads TGTGCCAGCAGCCCGACAGGGGGCGCAGATACGCAGTATTTT. Translation gives CASSPTGGADTQYF.

CDR3 residues: CASSGDRAYGYTF. The CDR3 DNA is TGTGCCAGCAGCGGCGACAGGGCCTATGGCTACACCTTC. The chain uses TRBV7-2 and TRBJ1-2; TRBD1 agrees at 7 bases. The V gene's germline CDR1 is SGHTA and CDR2 FQGNSA. After removal of 5 bases from V and 4 bases from J, the junction contained 4 bases not matched to a gene. The CDR3 length is 13 residues.

This clone was recorded once. V is TRBV12-5 and J is TRBJ2-7; the match to TRBD1 covers 7 bases. CDR3 size: 15 residues. Unmatched junction bases numbered 4, after V lost 0 bases and J lost 2 bases. CDR1 is LGHNT and CDR2 is FRNRAP in the germline V gene. CDR3 sequence reads: CASGLVQGVTYEQYF. CDR3 nucleotides: TGTGCTAGTGGTTTGGTTCAGGGGGTCACCTACGAGCAGTACTTC.

The gene calls are TRBV10-3 and TRBJ1-1; 9 bases are shared with TRBD1. V was pared by 2 bases and J by 8 bases, with 3 bases of the junction left unmatched. The germline CDR1 and CDR2 sequences are ENHRY and SYGVKD. The CDR3 is 13 residues long. This CDR3 is CAISERDREEAFF. The CDR3 DNA follows: TGTGCCATCAGTGAGAGGGACAGGGAGGAAGCTTTCTTT.

The chain uses TRBV7-9 and TRBJ2-7, with D uncertain. This CDR3 contains 11 residues. V gave up 8 bases and J gave up 5 bases, with 10 bases separating them. Germline CDR1 reads SEHNR; CDR2 reads FQNEAQ (reference sequence). This CDR3 is CASGPSNEQYF. The CDR3, as DNA: TGTGCCAGCGGGCCTTCGAACGAGCAGTACTTC.

V usage is TRBV6-5 and J usage is TRBJ1-2; possibly TRBD1 for D (6 bases). The CDR3 is 15 amino acids. V lost 0 bases to trimming and J lost 6 bases, with 14 bases between them. CDR1 MNHEY and CDR2 SVGAGI come from the germline V gene. The CDR3 DNA is TGTGCCAGCAGTTACTCGTGGGGGCGGGTGGATGGCTACACCTTC. It translates to CASSYSWGRVDGYTF.

The table lists this clone with a count of one. The V and J genes are TRBV30 and TRBJ2-7; 9 bases are shared with TRBD1. V dropped 6 bases and J dropped 1; count of bases not matched to a gene: 4. The CDR3 extends over 13 amino acids. Per the germline V gene, CDR1 is GTSNPN and CDR2 is SVGIG (reference sequence). CDR3: CACLGQGSYEQYF. The CDR3 bases are TGTGCCTGTTTGGGACAGGGTTCCTACGAGCAGTACTTC.

V gene TRBV7-9 combines with J gene TRBJ2-5; possible D gene TRBD1, 5 bases. Trimming pared 5 bases from V and 5 bases from J, leaving 6 bases between. This CDR3 has 11 residues. The germline gives CDR1 SEHNR, CDR2 FQNEAQ (reference sequence). The CDR3 loop is CASSQGETQYF. CDR3 bases: TGTGCCAGCAGCCAGGGTGAGACCCAGTACTTC. The whole variable domain, filled in from reference TRBV7-9 and TRBJ2-5, reads DTGVSQNPRHKITKRGQNVTFRCDPISEHNRLYWYRQTLGQGPEFLTYFQNEAQLEKSRLLSDRFSAERPKGSFSTLEIQRTEQGDSAMYLCASSQGETQYFGPGTRLLVL.

The V gene is TRBV5-7, the J gene TRBJ2-1; 8 nucleotides line up with TRBD1. TRBV5-7 is sorted into the ORF group, with uncertain function. J lost 12 bases, V lost 0 bases, and 11 bases had no gene match. The CDR3 runs to 15 residues. CDR3 sequence: CASSLAHRGEFRQFF. The CDR3 DNA sequence: TGTGCCAGCAGCTTGGCCCACAGGGGGGAGTTCCGGCAGTTCTTC.

V and J are TRBV7-2 and TRBJ2-3; 9 nucleotides match TRBD2. Germline loops: CDR1 SGHTA, CDR2 FQGNSA. This CDR3 has 17 amino acids. The V gene end was trimmed by 5 bases and the J gene end by 1 base; junction bases not matched to a gene: 10. The CDR3 is CASSPTRWTSGTDTQYF. The CDR3 coding sequence is TGTGCCAGCAGCCCCACCAGGTGGACTAGCGGCACAGATACGCAGTATTTT.